Listed here are 14 T cell receptor beta chains from one sample, sequenced in a study of sequential checkpoint blockade in melanoma. Sequenced by immunoSEQ multiplex PCR; TCRdb stores in-frame clones only, minus some. Of fewer than 15,000 clones detected, around 73% appear once; the ten largest clones hold approximately 10%. Treatment defined: randomized to nivolumab then ipilimumab (arm A) or the reverse (arm B). The source material was CD8+ T cells sorted from blood (inferred from file names), sampled from a patient given nivolumab and ipilimumab in sequence. These receptors all stem from a human donor with melanoma.

The CDR3 protein is CASSDGVAVNYEQYF. The CDR3 DNA reads TGTGCCAGCAGTGATGGGGTAGCGGTAAACTACGAGCAGTACTTC. The chain joins TRBV6-1 to TRBJ2-7; TRBD2 might be the D (6 bases). The CDR3 totals 15 residues. The V and J ends lost 3 bases and 3 bases respectively, with 15 bases between them. Per the germline V gene, CDR1 is MNHNS and CDR2 is SASEGT.

This sequence joins TRBV4-3 and TRBJ2-7, with D perhaps TRBD2 (6 bases). Germline values: CDR1 LGHNA, CDR2 YSLEER. The CDR3 covers 17 residues. V was pared by 0 bases and J by 6 bases, with 21 bases between. The CDR3 region has the DNA TGCGCCAGCAGCCAAGAGACGAGCGGGCCGCACCAGGGCGAGCAGTACTTC. This sequence encodes CASSQETSGPHQGEQYF.

A few counts support this clone. The chain links TRBV9 to TRBJ2-1; D possibly corresponds to TRBD2 (7 bases). The CDR3 extends over 15 amino acids. Deletions cut 3 bases from V and 6 bases from J, with 16 bases between. From germline, CDR1 is SGDLS and CDR2 YYNGEE. The CDR3 DNA reads TGTGCCAGCAGCGAGGGAGGGGGAGCTCTCAATGAGCAGTTCTTC. Protein sequence: CASSEGGGALNEQFF. The entire variable domain, with the rest obtained from reference TRBV9 and TRBJ2-1, is as follows: DSGVTQTPKHLITATGQRVTLRCSPRSGDLSVYWYQQSLDQGLQFLIQYYNGEERAKGNILERFSAQQFPDLHSELNLSSLELGDSALYFCASSEGGGALNEQFFGPGTRLTVL.

V is TRBV5-6 and J is TRBJ1-3; TRBD1 is a possible D gene (5 bases). There are 15 residues in the CDR3. From germline, CDR1 is SGHDT and CDR2 YYEEEE. V was cut by 4 bases and J by 0 bases, with 11 bases left in between. This CDR3 is CASSPGHGSGNTIYF. DNA of the CDR3: TGTGCCAGCAGCCCAGGACACGGCTCTGGAAACACCATATATTTT.

A few counts support this clone. The rearrangement links TRBV27 to TRBJ1-1, with a tentative D call TRBD1 (6 bases). The CDR3 totals 13 residues. Looked up from germline, CDR1 is MNHEY and CDR2 is SMNVEV (reference sequence). V was cut by 4 bases and J by 4 bases, with 10 bases left in between. Here the CDR3 reads CASSSGAPTEAFF. The DNA of the CDR3 is TGTGCCAGCAGTTCAGGGGCCCCCACTGAAGCTTTCTTT.

In this sample, this clone turned up a few times. The rearrangement joins TRBV7-6 to TRBJ2-5, with D tentatively TRBD1 (6 bases). Germline CDR1 and CDR2: SGHVS and FNYEAQ. The CDR3 is 15 amino acids. Trimming took off 5 bases at V and 5 bases at J, with 18 bases between the two ends. The CDR3 loop reads CASSIYSTGSETQYF. CDR3 sequence (DNA): TGTGCCAGCAGCATATATTCGACAGGCTCCGAGACCCAGTACTTC.

The V gene is TRBV5-1, the J gene TRBJ2-3; 9 nucleotides line up with TRBD1. The CDR3 runs 17 residues. J was trimmed by 6 bases and V by 3 bases; bases with no gene match: 14. CDR1 and CDR2 from the germline V gene are SGHRS and YFSETQ. The chain's CDR3 is CASSWDRDRASGDTQYF. CDR3 sequence (DNA): TGCGCCAGCAGCTGGGACCGGGACAGGGCCTCGGGGGATACGCAGTATTTT.

This chain uses TRBV27 with TRBJ2-7, with 7 positions matching TRBD2. The V gene's germline CDR1 is MNHEY and CDR2 SMNVEV (reference sequence). Trimming took 2 bases from V and 5 from J; bases not matched to a gene: 6. CDR3 length equals 14 residues. CDR3 DNA: TGTGCCAGCAGTTTAGCGGGGAGGGTCCACGAGCAGTACTTC. Protein product: CASSLAGRVHEQYF.

The chain has TRBV2 and TRBJ2-6; the D is unclear. V lost 5 bases and J lost 0, with 5 bases in between. Germline CDR1 is SNHLY and CDR2 is FYNNEI. The length of the CDR3 is 14 residues. CDR3 region: CASSPSSGANVLTF. In DNA form, the CDR3 reads TGTGCCAGCAGTCCGAGCTCTGGGGCCAACGTCCTGACTTTC.

This rearrangement joins TRBV29-1 to TRBJ2-7, with D possibly TRBD1 on 6 matching bases. Germline V gene lookup returns CDR1 SQVTM and CDR2 ANQGSEA. V lost 4 bases, J lost 4 bases, and 14 bases lay in between. CDR3 length equals 13 residues. The CDR3 DNA is TGCAGCGTTGCGGACAGTTTTGGGTACGAGCAGTACTTC. It is translated as CSVADSFGYEQYF.

V gene TRBV10-3 combines with J gene TRBJ2-2; 8 bases map to TRBD2. V was pared by 3 bases and J by 5 bases, with 8 bases of the junction left unmatched. Germline values: CDR1 ENHRY, CDR2 SYGVKD. This CDR3 comprises 16 residues. The CDR3 sequence: CAISEGPSGRTGELFF. CDR3 bases: TGTGCCATCAGTGAAGGCCCTAGCGGGCGGACCGGGGAGCTGTTTTTT.

The V call is TRBV27, the J call TRBJ2-7; 10 bases are a match to TRBD1. Germline V gene data show CDR1 as MNHEY and CDR2 as SMNVEV (reference sequence). V shed 5 bases, J shed 9 bases, and the junction held 10 bases outside the gene matches. There are 14 residues in the CDR3. The CDR3 sequence: CASSPGQGGNMQYF. The CDR3 DNA is TGTGCCAGCAGTCCAGGACAGGGGGGAAATATGCAGTACTTC.

The rearrangement joins TRBV4-1 to TRBJ1-2; 9 bases agree with TRBD1. Germline V gene lookup returns CDR1 MGHRA and CDR2 YSYEKL. Trimming removed 4 bases from V and 3 bases from J; junction bases left unmatched: 6. This CDR3 has 15 amino acids. The DNA of the CDR3 is TGCGCCAGCAGCCTTACAGGGGGCGGGTACTATGGCTACACCTTC. Encoded protein: CASSLTGGGYYGYTF.

This clone was recorded once. The junction differs from germline at one of its ends, possibly a read error. The chain employs TRBV28 and TRBJ2-7; TRBD1 matches 9 bases. CDR3 length equals 15 residues. Germline V gives CDR1 MDHEN, CDR2 SYDVKM. The CDR3, as DNA: TGTGCCAGCAGCTTAACTCGGACAGGGGCCTACGAGCAGCACTTC. This sequence encodes CASSLTRTGAYEQHF.